This T cell receptor (beta chain) emerged from a study of metastatic and nonmetastatic thyroid tumors. About the study: Repertoires from blood and tumor or nodule tissue of malignant and benign thyroid patients were compared.

In the authors' workflow: Using the CDR3 differences seen across clinicopathological groups, the authors built a distant-metastasis classifier for papillary thyroid cancer, which was meant to discriminate distant-metastatic patients. TCRdb re-called clones from the PCR reads using MiXCR. Clone size and V and J calls follow TCRdb, not the original study. The top ten hold about 3% of the sample, which has about 52,000 clones, approximately 19% seen once. There are many counts of this clone. Its specificity is not known. Thyroid surgery was preceded by no treatment in any patient. Trimming pared 6 bases from V and 3 bases from J, leaving 14 bases between. The CDR3 spans 14 residues. The germline V gene has CDR1 MDHEN and CDR2 SYDVKM. The study's findings and limits: Significantly greater TCR beta diversity was reportedly found in malignant thyroid tumors than in benign nodules (in blood and tumor).

Input material: blood. The TCR sequence derives from a female donor with papillary thyroid cancer or a benign thyroid nodule (not recorded which). Some clones in this sample may be carry-over from other donors' samples. The chain joins TRBV28 to TRBJ1-2, with D possibly being TRBD1 (6 bases). The CDR3 is CASSLQGGYYGYTF. The CDR3 region has the DNA TGTGCCAGCAGCCTACAGGGCGGGTACTATGGCTACACCTTC.